Below are 7 T cell receptor beta chains sequenced from a single sample in a study of CD8 T cells in Susac syndrome. After extraction with the RNeasy kit, about 0.45 to 1 ug of the RNA was reverse transcribed using random hexamers. Each CDR3 protein gets one entry after TCRdb re-called the immunoSEQ multiplex PCR reads with MiXCR. The profile covers around 79,000 distinct CDR3 sequences, with 94% appearing a single time and approximately 0.49% taken by the ten largest. Sequencing was carried out using CD8+ T cells from PBMCs. The receptors come from a human donor with Susac syndrome.

The CDR3 DNA reads as TGTGCCAGCAGTGCAGGGGGCAGCTACAATGAGCAGTTCTTC. This translates into CASSAGGSYNEQFF. V usage is TRBV6-5 and J usage is TRBJ2-1; 8 bases are shared with TRBD1. The CDR3 totals 14 residues. V dropped 5 bases and J dropped 3; count of bases not matched to a gene: 3. CDR1 and CDR2 (germline): MNHEY, SVGAGI.

V and J are TRBV5-1 and TRBJ2-3; TRBD2 aligns across 12 bases. In germline, CDR1 is SGHRS, CDR2 YFSETQ. J gave up 1 base and V 1 base, and 4 bases lay outside the gene matches. CDR3 length equals 17 residues. Here the CDR3 reads CASSLTTSGRRTDTQYF. DNA for the CDR3: TGCGCCAGCAGCTTGACGACTAGCGGGAGACGCACAGATACGCAGTATTTT. The variable domain in full, with the rest retrieved from reference TRBV5-1 and TRBJ2-3, is KAGVTQTPRYLIKTRGQQVTLSCSPISGHRSVSWYQQTPGQGLQFLFEYFSETQRNKGNFPGRFSGRQFSNSRSEMNVSTLELGDSALYLCASSLTTSGRRTDTQYFGPGTRLTVL.

The chain recombines TRBV12-3 or TRBV12-4 with TRBJ1-1; TRBD1 is a possible D gene (5 bases). The CDR3 spans 13 residues. The germline V and J ends were trimmed by 6 bases and 1 base, with 9 bases remaining between them. The CDR3 DNA reads as TGTGCCAGCAGGGCCCAGGGGAACACTGAAGCTTTCTTT. It translates to CASRAQGNTEAFF.

The chain links TRBV5-6 to TRBJ1-1; TRBD1 agrees at 7 bases. The V gene end was trimmed by 4 bases and the J gene end by 5 bases; junction bases not matched to a gene: 5. This CDR3 spans 13 amino acids. CDR1 and CDR2 (germline): SGHDT, YYEEEE. CDR3 protein: CASSLQGLTEAFF. CDR3 DNA: TGTGCCAGCAGCCTACAGGGGCTAACTGAAGCTTTCTTT.

V is TRBV6-5 and J is TRBJ2-1, with 8 bases lining up with TRBD1. CDR1 is MNHEY, CDR2 SVGAGI, per germline. The CDR3 runs 15 residues. V trimming: 2 bases; J trimming: 2 bases; junction bases outside the gene matches: 2. The CDR3 loop reads CASSYGRGPYNEQFF. The CDR3 region has the DNA TGTGCCAGCAGTTACGGCAGGGGGCCCTACAATGAGCAGTTCTTC.

This clonotype showed up just a few times. In DNA form, the CDR3 reads TGCAGCGTTGAAGATAGGGGTCTCGCTGGCTACACCTTC. Protein: CSVEDRGLAGYTF. The V gene is TRBV29-1, the J gene TRBJ1-2; weak D call: TRBD1 (5 bases). From germline, CDR1 is SQVTM and CDR2 ANQGSEA. Trimming cost V 0 bases and J 7 bases, with 12 bases left between them. CDR3 size: 13 residues. Full variable domain (outside the CDR3, taken from reference TRBV29-1 and TRBJ1-2): SAVISQKPSRDICQRGTSLTIQCQVDSQVTMMFWYRQQPGQSLTLIATANQGSEATYESGFVIDKFPISRPNLTFSTLTVSNMSPEDSSIYLCSVEDRGLAGYTFGSGTRLTVV.

The CDR3: CASSAGQIPYNEQFF. CDR3 bases: TGTGCCAGCAGCGCCGGACAGATCCCCTACAATGAGCAGTTCTTC. V gene TRBV14 combines with J gene TRBJ2-1; D perhaps matches TRBD1 (6 bases). With 5 bases removed from V and 2 bases from J, the gap between germline ends came to 13 bases. Per germline, CDR1 SGHDN and CDR2 FVKESK. CDR3 size: 15 residues.